Below are 4 T cell receptor beta chains sequenced from a single sample in a study of cytomegalovirus exposure and HLA in healthy donors (dated by TCRdb to 2016 to 2017). Library method: the immunoSEQ multiplex PCR assay. TCRdb holds this immuneACCESS table with in-frame rearrangements only. Some clones are missing; in checked studies, unresolved V genes explain under half, and the rest has no known cause. Present in this sample are hundreds of thousands of clones, 86% of which were seen just once. Roughly 0.75% of the sample rests with the top ten. The material sequenced was PBMCs. The receptor set was obtained from a woman aged 18-30 years in good health and CMV-seronegative.

The chain joins TRBV15 to TRBJ2-1; 8 nucleotides match TRBD2. Trimming at V came to 0 bases and at J to 6 bases, leaving 10 bases not matched to a gene. The CDR3 sequence is 17 residues long. Germline V gene sequence: CDR1 LNHNV, CDR2 YYDKDF (reference sequence). The CDR3: CATSRDRGTSGLNEQFF. For the CDR3, the DNA is TGTGCCACCAGCAGAGATCGGGGAACTAGCGGACTCAATGAGCAGTTCTTC.

The CDR3: CASSFPTSGQGVKPQHF. Here the CDR3 DNA reads TGTGCCAGCAGTTTCCCAACGTCGGGACAGGGTGTTAAGCCCCAGCATTTT. The chain employs TRBV28 and TRBJ1-5; 9 nucleotides align to TRBD1. The CDR3 has 17 residues. The J segment lost 8 bases and the V segment lost 3 bases, leaving 14 bases of the junction unmatched. Germline V gives CDR1 MDHEN, CDR2 SYDVKM.

The chain carries TRBV6-5 and TRBJ2-7; possibly TRBD2 for D (5 bases). The V and J ends lost 2 bases and 3 bases respectively, with 17 bases between them. CDR1 and CDR2 from the germline V gene are MNHEY and SVGAGI. The length of the CDR3 is 16 residues. The CDR3 here is CASSYNRERGIYEQYF. The CDR3 DNA follows: TGTGCCAGCAGTTACAATCGGGAACGAGGGATCTACGAGCAGTACTTC.

CDR3 loop: CASSRLAGGLDTQYF. Written as DNA, the CDR3 is TGTGCCAGCAGCCGACTAGCGGGAGGACTTGATACGCAGTATTTT. V gene TRBV7-2 combines with J gene TRBJ2-3; 13 bases fit TRBD2. Germline values: CDR1 SGHTA, CDR2 FQGNSA. The CDR3 is 15 amino acids. With V trimmed by 5 bases and J by 6 bases, 5 bases remained unmatched.